These 18 T cell receptor beta chains were all obtained from the same sample, sequenced in a study of vaccination and CD4 T cells after COVID-19. Sequencing of cultured CD4+ T cell DNA used the Oncomine TCR Beta short-read assay. TCRdb processed the PCR reads anew with MiXCR; each CDR3 protein has one entry. In the table there are under 20,000 distinct CDR3 sequences, about two fifths of which are singletons. These TCRs are of unknown antigen specificity. Treatment noted: roughly nine-day PBMC culture with coronavirus spike peptide pools or control peptides (ViraFEST assay). The sequenced sample was CD4+ T cells from blood, cultured in vitro, obtained before SARS-CoV-2 vaccination. The origin of the receptors is a human donor who had recovered from COVID-19.

This clonotype came up a few times. V and J are TRBV7-9 and TRBJ2-3, with a weak D call TRBD2 (6 bases). V gave up 4 bases and J gave up 4 bases, with 15 bases separating them. CDR1 and CDR2 from the germline V gene are SEHNR and FQNEAQ (reference sequence). This CDR3 comprises 15 residues. The CDR3: CASSYQEGRPDTQYF. The CDR3 DNA reads TGTGCCAGCAGCTACCAGGAGGGCCGGCCAGATACGCAGTATTTT.

The V and J genes are TRBV7-6 and TRBJ2-2; D ambiguous. Per germline, CDR1 SGHVS and CDR2 FNYEAQ. This CDR3 comprises 14 residues. Trimming took 1 base from V and 1 from J, leaving 4 bases between them. The CDR3: CASSLDGNTGELFF. CDR3 DNA: TGTGCCAGCAGCTTAGACGGGAACACCGGGGAGCTGTTTTTT.

The gene calls are TRBV6-1 and TRBJ2-5; the D gene is possibly TRBD1 (6 bases). Trimming removed 6 bases from V and 0 bases from J, with 8 bases in between. The germline V gene encodes CDR1 MNHNS and CDR2 SASEGT. This CDR3 has 13 amino acids. The CDR3 here is CASRTGHQETQYF. In DNA form, the CDR3 reads TGTGCCAGCAGGACAGGACACCAAGAGACCCAGTACTTC.

The J gene is TRBJ1-5, the V gene TRBV20-1; no clear D. Germline V CDR1 and CDR2: DFQATT, SNEGSKA (reference sequence). The CDR3 covers 14 residues. Trimming removed 3 bases from V and 1 base from J, with 10 bases in between. This chain's CDR3 is CSARDARSNQPQHF. CDR3 nucleotide sequence: TGCAGTGCTAGGGATGCAAGGAGCAATCAGCCCCAGCATTTT.

This clonotype occurred a few times. J is TRBJ1-4 and V is TRBV20-1, with 10 bases that match TRBD1. V dropped 6 bases and J dropped 5; count of bases not matched to a gene: 9. The V gene's germline CDR1 is DFQATT and CDR2 SNEGSKA (reference sequence). The CDR3 runs 15 residues. The CDR3 DNA sequence: TGCAGTGCCCGTATACCGGGACAGGGGAATGAAAAACTGTTTTTT. Amino acids: CSARIPGQGNEKLFF.

The gene calls are TRBV18 and TRBJ1-5; TRBD1 matches 8 bases. Germline V gene data show CDR1 as KGHSH and CDR2 as LQKENI. With 3 bases clipped from V and 6 bases from J, the junction kept 4 bases outside the gene matches. The CDR3 has 14 amino acids. CDR3 amino acids: CASSPGQAGQPQHF. CDR3 DNA: TGTGCCAGCTCACCGGGACAGGCCGGTCAGCCCCAGCATTTT.

The chain combines TRBV19 with TRBJ1-6, with unresolved D. The CDR3 sequence is 14 residues long. From germline, CDR1 is LNHDA and CDR2 SQIVND (reference sequence). The V end lost 6 bases, the J end lost 6 bases, and 12 bases lay between the germline ends. The CDR3 sequence: CASSFRGANSPLHF. CDR3 nucleotides: TGTGCCAGTAGCTTCCGGGGAGCTAATTCACCCCTCCACTTT.

This clonotype was seen only a few times. The genes are TRBV4-1 and TRBJ1-2; D may be TRBD1 (5 bases). V was shortened by 4 bases and J by 1 base, with 22 bases between the two germline ends. In germline, CDR1 is MGHRA, CDR2 YSYEKL. The CDR3 runs 18 residues. The CDR3 protein is CASSPIAPRQTSNYGYTF. Here the CDR3 DNA reads TGCGCCAGCAGCCCTATCGCCCCGCGACAGACAAGTAACTATGGCTACACCTTC.

The gene calls are TRBV28 and TRBJ1-1; unclear D gene. The CDR3 spans 14 residues. Deletions cut 3 bases from V and 0 bases from J, with 8 bases between. Looked up from germline, CDR1 is MDHEN and CDR2 is SYDVKM. The CDR3 DNA follows: TGTGCCAGCAGTTTCGACCAGTTGAACACTGAAGCTTTCTTT. This codes for CASSFDQLNTEAFF.

The chain recombines TRBV11-2 with TRBJ1-2; tentatively, D is TRBD1 (5 bases). Germline V lookup: CDR1 SGHAT, CDR2 FQNNGV. CDR3 length: 14 residues. The V end was cut by 0 bases, the J end by 8 bases, with 13 bases between. This CDR3 reads CASSLEGGEKGYTF. The CDR3, as DNA: TGTGCCAGCAGCTTAGAAGGAGGGGAGAAGGGCTACACCTTC.

This chain joins TRBV2 and TRBJ1-3; the D is unclear. In germline, CDR1 is SNHLY, CDR2 FYNNEI. V gave up 6 bases and J gave up 0 bases, with 6 bases separating them. This CDR3 comprises 13 residues. CDR3 coding DNA: TGTGCCAGCAGACGGGACTCTGGAAACACCATATATTTT. Translation gives CASRRDSGNTIYF. Supplemented by reference TRBV2 and TRBJ1-3, the full variable domain reads EPEVTQTPSHQVTQMGQEVILRCVPISNHLYFYWYRQILGQKVEFLVSFYNNEISEKSEIFDDQFSVERPDGSNFTLKIRSTKLEDSAMYFCASRRDSGNTIYFGEGSWLTVV.

The rearrangement uses TRBV20-1 and TRBJ2-1, with D unresolved. Germline CDR1 DFQATT, CDR2 SNEGSKA (reference sequence). V was cut by 0 bases and J by 9 bases, with 9 bases left in between. This CDR3 is built from 12 residues. DNA for the CDR3: TGCAGTGCTAGAGATGACGGATTTGAGCAGTTCTTC. Translated: CSARDDGFEQFF.

This clonotype has a handful of counts. The chain has TRBV28 and TRBJ2-5, with TRBD1 as a possible D gene (7 bases). This CDR3 contains 16 residues. Germline loops: CDR1 MDHEN, CDR2 SYDVKM. Trimming shortened V by 7 bases and J by 5 bases, and 23 bases separated the two germline ends. The CDR3, as DNA: TGTGCCAGCACCTCCCGGGGGACAGTGGTTTCGGAGACCCAGTACTTC. Translation gives CASTSRGTVVSETQYF.

This clonotype appeared a few times. The rearrangement links TRBV6-1 to TRBJ2-7; TRBD1 or TRBD2 may be the D gene (6 bases each). CDR3 size: 14 residues. Trimming pared 10 bases from V and 4 bases from J, leaving 20 bases between. Germline V lookup: CDR1 MNHNS, CDR2 SASEGT. The DNA of the CDR3 is TGTGCCACCCAGAGGGTGGGGGGCAGTTACGAGCAGTACTTC. It yields the protein CATQRVGGSYEQYF.

This sequence joins TRBV7-3 and TRBJ2-2; D gene ambiguous. Germline loops: CDR1 SGHTA, CDR2 FQGTGA. V shed 5 bases and J shed 2 bases, with 3 bases lying between them. CDR3 length: 12 amino acids. The chain's CDR3 is CASSPNTGELFF. As DNA, the CDR3 is TGTGCCAGCAGCCCCAACACCGGGGAGCTGTTTTTT.

This chain uses TRBV5-1 with TRBJ1-1; D may be TRBD1 (5 bases). V dropped 4 bases and J dropped 4 bases, with 14 bases sitting between them. The CDR3 is 14 amino acids. Germline CDR1 and CDR2: SGHRS and YFSETQ. In nucleotides, the CDR3 is TGCGCCAGCAGCACACGGGGGGAGAGCACTGAAGCTTTCTTT. Amino acid sequence: CASSTRGESTEAFF.

There are a few counts of this clonotype. The V call is TRBV20-1, the J call TRBJ1-5, with TRBD1 identical over 10 bases. V dropped 5 bases and J dropped 2; count of bases not matched to a gene: 6. The germline CDR1 and CDR2 sequences are DFQATT and SNEGSKA (reference sequence). The length of the CDR3 is 15 residues. The CDR3 DNA reads TGCAGTGCTTGGACAGGGGGTCTGGGCAATCAGCCCCAGCATTTT. As protein: CSAWTGGLGNQPQHF.

About this clonotype: Sequence at one end of the junction differs from germline and may be a read error. The chain employs TRBV29-1 and TRBJ2-5; 7 bases align to TRBD1. The CDR3 contains 15 residues. CDR1 is SQVTM, CDR2 ANQGSEA, per germline. Written as DNA, the CDR3 is TGCAGCGTTGGGGGTGTGTCAGGGGGTCAAGGGACCCAGTACTTC. This encodes CSVGGVSGGQGTQYF.